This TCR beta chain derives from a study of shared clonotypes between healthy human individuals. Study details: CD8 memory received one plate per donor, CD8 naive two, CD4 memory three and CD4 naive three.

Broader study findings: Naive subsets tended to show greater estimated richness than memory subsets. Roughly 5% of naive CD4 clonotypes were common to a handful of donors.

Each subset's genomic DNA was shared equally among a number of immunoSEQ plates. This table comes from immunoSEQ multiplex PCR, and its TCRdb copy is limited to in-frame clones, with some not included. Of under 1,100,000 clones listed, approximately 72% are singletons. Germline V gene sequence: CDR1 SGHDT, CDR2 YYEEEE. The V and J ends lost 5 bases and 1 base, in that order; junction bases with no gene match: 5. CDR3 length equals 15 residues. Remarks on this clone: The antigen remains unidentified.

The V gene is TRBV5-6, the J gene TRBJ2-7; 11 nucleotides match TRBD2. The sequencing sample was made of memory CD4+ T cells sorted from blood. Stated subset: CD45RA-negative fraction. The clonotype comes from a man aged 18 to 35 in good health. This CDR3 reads CASRITSGGSYEQYF. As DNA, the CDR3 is TGTGCCAGCAGGATTACTAGCGGGGGATCCTACGAGCAGTACTTC.